The next 23 T cell receptor beta chains were all read from a single sample in a study of T-cell reconstitution after alpha-beta-depleted transplantation in children (dated by TCRdb to between 2015 and 2016). The method was PCR. Sequencing took place on an Illumina HiSeq 2500. TCR library preparation used molecular barcoding, with unique molecular identifiers applied to normalize quantification of the TCRbeta repertoire. Through fastp at Q25 and MiXCR, TCRdb rebuilt clones from the public reads, retaining in-frame beta chains. Each CDR3 protein gets just one entry, which takes the most common genes and DNA from the rows behind it. The sample table contains 500,000 or so distinct CDR3 sequences; only one count was recorded for 30% to 35% of them. The leading ten clones occupy around 2.5% of the sample. Sample: PBMCs from the stem cell graft donor, taken from the stem cell graft. The receptors were gathered from a human donor who donated a stem cell graft to a child with aplastic anemia.

This clonotype has a handful of counts. The rearrangement links TRBV18 to TRBJ2-2, with TRBD1 identical over 7 bases. J lost 1 base, V lost 4 bases, and 9 bases had no gene match. The CDR3 sequence is 17 residues long. CDR1 KGHSH and CDR2 LQKENI come from the germline V gene. The CDR3 DNA reads TGTGCCAGCTCACAATTAGGGGGCCAGCTGAACACCGGGGAGCTGTTTTTT. Its protein is CASSQLGGQLNTGELFF. The full variable domain, completed using reference TRBV18 and TRBJ2-2, is NAGVMQNPRHLVRRRGQEARLRCSPMKGHSHVYWYRQLPEEGLKFMVYLQKENIIDESGMPKERFSAEFPKEGPSILRIQQVVRGDSAAYFCASSQLGGQLNTGELFFGEGSRLTVL.

The rearrangement joins TRBV30 to TRBJ1-2; D is ambiguous. Germline V lookup: CDR1 GTSNPN, CDR2 SVGIG (reference sequence). The CDR3 runs 14 residues. The V gene lost 5 bases and the J gene lost 3 bases, with 16 bases spanning the gap. The CDR3 sequence is CAWASRPLDYGYTF. The CDR3, as DNA: TGTGCCTGGGCGTCACGGCCCCTAGACTATGGCTACACCTTC.

This chain joins TRBV7-2 and TRBJ2-5; D is ambiguous. Germline lookup yields CDR1 SGHTA and CDR2 FQGNSA. The length of the CDR3 is 13 residues. V was pared by 4 bases and J by 5 bases, with 11 bases between. The CDR3 bases are TGTGCCAGCAGCTCACAGCTTACGGAGACCCAGTACTTC. The encoded protein is CASSSQLTETQYF.

This clonotype was detected a few times. V and J are TRBV10-1 and TRBJ2-1, with TRBD2 matching 8 bases. CDR1 is WNHNN, CDR2 SYGVQD, per germline (reference sequence). The CDR3 length is 16 residues. J was trimmed by 0 bases and V by 0 bases; bases with no gene match: 1. CDR3 bases: TGCGCCAGCAGTGAGTCAAGCGGGAGCTCCTACAATGAGCAGTTCTTC. This encodes CASSESSGSSYNEQFF.

In this sample, this clonotype turned up a few times. The chain recombines TRBV4-2 with TRBJ2-3; TRBD2 aligns across 9 bases. The CDR3 contains 17 residues. The ends lost 1 base at V and 5 bases at J; junction bases unmatched: 10. Germline-derived CDR1 and CDR2 are LGHNA and YNFKEQ. The CDR3 coding sequence is TGTGCCAGCAGCCAAGTTGTGGCGGGAGGGAGCGGAGATACGCAGTATTTT. Translation: CASSQVVAGGSGDTQYF.

V and J are TRBV28 and TRBJ2-7, with D possibly matching TRBD1 (6 bases). The CDR3 runs 15 residues. Germline CDR1 and CDR2: MDHEN and SYDVKM. The V end was cut by 3 bases, the J end by 2 bases, with 14 bases between. CDR3 nucleotides: TGTGCCAGCAGTTTGGGGCACGAGGGGGCCTACGAGCAGTACTTC. Protein: CASSLGHEGAYEQYF.

The chain uses TRBV7-9 and TRBJ2-2, with D hard to call. V gave up 6 bases and J gave up 11 bases, with 7 bases separating them. Per germline, CDR1 SEHNR and CDR2 FQNEAQ (reference sequence). CDR3 size: 10 residues. Here the CDR3 DNA reads TGTGCCAGCAGTGGCGCTGAGCTGTTTTTT. Protein sequence: CASSGAELFF.

There are a few counts of this clonotype. The rearrangement uses TRBV6-2 or TRBV6-3 and TRBJ2-3; TRBD1 aligns across 7 bases. CDR3 size: 14 residues. V lost 8 bases, J lost 0 bases, and 5 bases stayed unmatched. CDR1 is MNHEY and CDR2 is SVGEGT in the germline V gene. This CDR3 is CASLRDSSTDTQYF. The CDR3 nucleotides read TGTGCCAGCCTCAGGGACAGTAGCACAGATACGCAGTATTTT.

This clonotype was seen only a few times. The V call is TRBV12-3 or TRBV12-4, the J call TRBJ2-3, with TRBD1 identical over 7 bases. This CDR3 comprises 14 residues. V was pared by 5 bases and J by 3 bases, with 5 bases of the junction left unmatched. The CDR3 coding sequence is TGTGCCAGCAGTACGGGACAGCCAACAGATACGCAGTATTTT. This gives the protein CASSTGQPTDTQYF.

The genes are TRBV7-2 and TRBJ1-5; D may be TRBD1 (5 bases). The germline CDR1 and CDR2 sequences are SGHTA and FQGNSA. The CDR3 covers 14 residues. V lost 5 bases and J lost 3, with 11 bases in between. CDR3 DNA: TGTGCCAGCAGCGCAGACAGCCCCAATCAGCCCCAGCATTTT. Amino acid sequence: CASSADSPNQPQHF.

This chain links TRBV5-1 with TRBJ1-6, with 10 bases matching TRBD1. Looked up from germline, CDR1 is SGHRS and CDR2 is YFSETQ. The CDR3 is made up of 15 amino acids. V was pared by 4 bases and J by 8 bases, with 6 bases of the junction left unmatched. This CDR3 is CASSEPGQGHSPLHF. The CDR3 DNA reads TGCGCCAGCAGCGAACCGGGACAGGGGCATTCACCCCTCCACTTT.

For the CDR3, the DNA is TGTGCCAGCAGCTTAGCGCGGGGGGGGACCATACTGGGAGAGCAGTACTTC. This codes for CASSLARGGTILGEQYF. V and J are TRBV7-2 and TRBJ2-7; TRBD2 aligns across 9 bases. The CDR3 is made up of 17 amino acids. Germline V gives CDR1 SGHTA, CDR2 FQGNSA. Trimming took 0 bases from V and 7 from J; bases not matched to a gene: 13.

This chain links TRBV6-1 with TRBJ1-4; 7 bases line up with TRBD1. J was trimmed by 4 bases and V by 6 bases; bases with no gene match: 11. CDR3 length: 16 residues. Germline V gene data show CDR1 as MNHNS and CDR2 as SASEGT. The CDR3 region has the DNA TGTGCCAGCAGAGGACAGGCCGCCTCCATTAATGAAAAACTGTTTTTT. Translated, it gives CASRGQAASINEKLFF.

The rearrangement uses TRBV12-3 or TRBV12-4 and TRBJ2-7, with TRBD2 matching 8 bases. J lost 2 bases, V lost 6 bases, and 12 bases had no gene match. The CDR3 contains 16 residues. The CDR3 bases are TGTGCCAGCAGGCCCGGGGGGGGCGGGCCCACCTACGAGCAGTACTTC. Its translation: CASRPGGGGPTYEQYF.

The chain is built from TRBV24-1 and TRBJ2-3; D remains ambiguous. CDR3 length: 13 residues. Per the germline V gene, CDR1 is KGHDR and CDR2 is SFDVKD. Trimming took off 1 base at V and 4 bases at J, with 5 bases between the two ends. The CDR3 region is CATSDFPADTQYF. The CDR3 DNA is TGTGCCACCAGTGATTTCCCTGCAGATACGCAGTATTTT.

V is TRBV11-2 and J is TRBJ2-7, with 16 bases lining up with TRBD2. V trimming: 6 bases; J trimming: 0 bases; junction bases outside the gene matches: 8. Germline loops: CDR1 SGHAT, CDR2 FQNNGV. The CDR3 extends over 18 amino acids. The CDR3 region has the DNA TGTGCCAGCAGGGACCCCGGGACTAGCGGGAGGGCCTCCTACGAGCAGTACTTC. Protein sequence: CASRDPGTSGRASYEQYF.

The chain uses TRBV6-5 and TRBJ2-1, with D perhaps given as TRBD1 or TRBD2 (5 bases each). This CDR3 region has 15 residues. The V end lost 1 base, the J end lost 4 bases, and 11 bases lay between the germline ends. CDR1 MNHEY and CDR2 SVGAGI come from the germline V gene. The CDR3 is CASSYWDPKYNEQFF. In DNA form, the CDR3 reads TGTGCCAGCAGTTACTGGGACCCCAAGTACAATGAGCAGTTCTTC.

This sequence joins TRBV7-2 and TRBJ2-2; possibly TRBD2 for D (6 bases). From germline, CDR1 is SGHTA and CDR2 FQGNSA. Between the trimmed V and J ends, which lost 2 bases and 1 base, there was a span of 8 bases. The CDR3 runs to 15 residues. The CDR3 DNA is TGTGCCAGCAGCTTAAATAGCGGGAACACCGGGGAGCTGTTTTTT. Translating it yields CASSLNSGNTGELFF.

In this sample, this clonotype turned up a few times. The CDR3 reads CATGDSYTDTQYF. CDR3 bases: TGTGCCACCGGGGACAGCTACACAGATACGCAGTATTTT. The rearrangement links TRBV15 to TRBJ2-3; 7 bases agree with TRBD1. The CDR3 is 13 residues long. Germline CDR1 LNHNV, CDR2 YYDKDF (reference sequence). V lost 8 bases, J lost 2 bases, and 4 bases stayed unmatched.

This clonotype appeared a single time. The rearrangement links TRBV11-2 to TRBJ1-5; TRBD1 might be the D (5 bases). Germline CDR1 reads SGHAT; CDR2 reads FQNNGV. The CDR3 consists of 15 residues. V was trimmed by 4 bases and J by 4 bases, leaving 14 bases between them. In DNA, the CDR3 is TGTGCCAGCAGCTCGGAGGCAGGGCCTAATCAGCCCCAGCATTTT. This sequence encodes CASSSEAGPNQPQHF.

This clonotype has more than one count but fewer than ten. The chain recombines TRBV6-1 with TRBJ1-4; tentative D call: TRBD1 (5 bases). V lost 6 bases and J 5 bases, leaving 19 bases between the germline ends. Germline V gene sequence: CDR1 MNHNS, CDR2 SASEGT. The CDR3 has 16 residues. CDR3: CASRSGTLVINEKLFF. For the CDR3, the DNA is TGTGCCAGCAGGTCCGGGACCCTAGTAATCAATGAAAAACTGTTTTTT.

This clonotype was counted only a few times. The chain employs TRBV12-3 or TRBV12-4 and TRBJ2-3; 11 bases are a match to TRBD1. The CDR3 loop spans 15 amino acids. V was clipped by 4 bases and J by 3 bases; unmatched bases: 3. CDR3 amino acids: CASSWGTGGTDTQYF. For the CDR3, the DNA is TGTGCCAGCAGTTGGGGGACAGGGGGTACAGATACGCAGTATTTT.

This chain uses TRBV19 with TRBJ1-1, with a tentative D call TRBD1 (6 bases). CDR1 and CDR2 (germline): LNHDA, SQIVND (reference sequence). CDR3 length: 14 amino acids. V was pared by 4 bases and J by 4 bases, with 13 bases between. CDR3 residues: CASSTRGGGTEAFF. For the CDR3, the DNA is TGTGCCAGTAGTACTCGAGGGGGGGGCACTGAAGCTTTCTTT. The variable domain in full, completed from reference TRBV19 and TRBJ1-1, reads DGGITQSPKYLFRKEGQNVTLSCEQNLNHDAMYWYRQDPGQGLRLIYYSQIVNDFQKGDIAEGYSVSREKKESFPLTVTSAQKNPTAFYLCASSTRGGGTEAFFGQGTRLTVV.